Given below is one T cell receptor beta chain in context. Its antigen is unidentified. With 2 bases removed from V and 10 bases from J, the gap between germline ends came to 12 bases. The CDR3 is 13 residues long. Germline V lookup: CDR1 LNHDA, CDR2 SQIVND (reference sequence). This sample stems from a study of STAT5B mutations in CD4+ large granular lymphocyte leukemia. Findings of the study overall: Top patient clones used TRBV06 genes more often: 8/27 versus 2/35 in controls.

TCRdb keeps only in-frame clones here, not all; method: immunoSEQ multiplex PCR. The table lists about 40,000 clones, around 84% of them singletons. The V gene is TRBV19, the J gene TRBJ2-1; the D gene is possibly TRBD1 (5 bases). Sample: CD4+ T cells from blood buffy coats. The source of this sequence is a human donor in good health. CDR3 sequence reads: CASSILVKGEQFF. CDR3 nucleotide sequence: TGTGCCAGTAGTATACTAGTTAAGGGGGAGCAGTTCTTC.